The 9 T cell receptor beta chains given below trace back to one sample, sequenced in a study of PD-L1 blockade in urothelial cancer. Method: immunoSEQ multiplex PCR; TCRdb's copy keeps in-frame clones and lacks some. The top ten clones hold approximately 3.1% of a sample with 25,000 to 30,000 clones, about 90% of them seen once. The sequencing used PBMCs, collected around atezolizumab (anti-PD-L1) treatment. Receptor source: a man aged 50 or older with urothelial cancer.

This clone was counted a single time. The chain recombines TRBV11-2 with TRBJ2-3; 11 nucleotides agree with TRBD1. CDR3 size: 16 residues. The trim removed 5 bases at V and 3 bases at J, leaving 7 bases unmatched. Germline assignment: CDR1 SGHAT and CDR2 FQNNGV. The CDR3 bases are TGTGCCAGCAGCACCCGGGACAGGGGGTTAACAGATACGCAGTATTTT. Translation gives CASSTRDRGLTDTQYF.

The sample holds a few counts of this clone. The J gene is TRBJ1-2, the V gene TRBV5-1; D uncertain. This CDR3 comprises 13 residues. Germline CDR1 and CDR2: SGHRS and YFSETQ. Trimming left V 1 base short and J 6 bases short, with 10 bases between. CDR3 nucleotide sequence: TGCGCCAGCAGCTTGACGGTATCTGATGGCTACACCTTC. It translates to CASSLTVSDGYTF.

This clone was seen a handful of times. The chain has TRBV15 and TRBJ1-6; the D is unclear. Germline lookup yields CDR1 LNHNV and CDR2 YYDKDF (reference sequence). The CDR3 consists of 13 residues. The ends were cut back, 4 bases at V and 4 bases at J, with 5 bases in the middle. The CDR3 sequence is CATSTPYNSPLHF. The CDR3 DNA reads TGTGCCACCAGCACCCCTTATAATTCACCCCTCCACTTT.

The chain joins TRBV7-6 to TRBJ2-1, with 7 bases fitting TRBD2. The CDR3 runs 18 residues. V was pared by 0 bases and J by 7 bases, with 15 bases of the junction left unmatched. Germline V gene data show CDR1 as SGHVS and CDR2 as FNYEAQ. DNA for the CDR3: TGTGCCAGCAGCTTAGCCCATTCCGGGAGGAGTATGTCGAATGAGCAGTTCTTC. This translates into CASSLAHSGRSMSNEQFF.

The gene calls are TRBV11-2 and TRBJ2-4, with TRBD1 matching 8 bases. The CDR3 length is 15 residues. CDR1 SGHAT and CDR2 FQNNGV come from the germline V gene. The J segment lost 6 bases and the V segment lost 5 bases, leaving 9 bases of the junction unmatched. The CDR3 coding sequence is TGTGCCAGCAGCCTCCAGGACAGGGTAGGAAACATTCAGTACTTC. Its protein product is CASSLQDRVGNIQYF.

The V and J genes are TRBV7-2 and TRBJ2-3; possibly TRBD2 for D (6 bases). The CDR3 extends over 17 amino acids. CDR1 and CDR2 (germline): SGHTA, FQGNSA. Trimming removed 6 bases from V and 2 bases from J, with 21 bases in between. CDR3 residues: CASRGRRGGRTTDTQYF. The CDR3, as DNA: TGTGCCAGCAGGGGGCGACGTGGAGGGAGGACCACAGATACGCAGTATTTT.

V and J are TRBV5-1 and TRBJ2-7, with 14 bases identical to TRBD2. The germline CDR1 and CDR2 sequences are SGHRS and YFSETQ. The trim removed 5 bases at V and 5 bases at J, leaving 6 bases unmatched. The CDR3 is 15 residues long. The CDR3 bases are TGCGCCAGCAGTCTCGGGACTAGCGGGGGAAACGAGCAGTACTTC. Translating gives CASSLGTSGGNEQYF.

The chain employs TRBV4-3 and TRBJ2-2; D ambiguous. The CDR3 runs to 14 residues. The V gene's germline CDR1 is LGHNA and CDR2 YSLEER. The V gene lost 2 bases and the J gene lost 0 bases, with 4 bases spanning the gap. The CDR3 DNA reads as TGCGCCAGCAGCCAAACAGCGAACACCGGGGAGCTGTTTTTT. It encodes CASSQTANTGELFF.

The chain employs TRBV11-2 and TRBJ2-3, with 8 positions matching TRBD2. The length of the CDR3 is 15 residues. In germline, CDR1 is SGHAT, CDR2 FQNNGV. The V segment lost 5 bases and the J segment 0 bases; nucleotides outside the gene matches: 4. The CDR3 loop reads CASSPLAVSTDTQYF. Here the CDR3 DNA reads TGTGCCAGCAGCCCACTAGCGGTAAGCACAGATACGCAGTATTTT.